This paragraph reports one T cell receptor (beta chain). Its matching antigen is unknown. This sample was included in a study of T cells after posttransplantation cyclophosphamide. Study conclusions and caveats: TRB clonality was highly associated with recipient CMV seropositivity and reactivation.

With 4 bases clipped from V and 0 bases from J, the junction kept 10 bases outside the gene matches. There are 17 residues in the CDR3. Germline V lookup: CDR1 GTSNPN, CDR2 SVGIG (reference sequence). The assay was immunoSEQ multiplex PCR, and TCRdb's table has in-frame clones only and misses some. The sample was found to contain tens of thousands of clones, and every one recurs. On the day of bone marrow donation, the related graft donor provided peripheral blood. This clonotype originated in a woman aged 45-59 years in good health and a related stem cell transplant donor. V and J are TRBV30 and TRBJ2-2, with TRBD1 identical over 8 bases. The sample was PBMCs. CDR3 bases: TGTGCCTGGACCCGGGACAGGCAATTCCCGAACACCGGGGAGCTGTTTTTT. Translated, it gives CAWTRDRQFPNTGELFF.